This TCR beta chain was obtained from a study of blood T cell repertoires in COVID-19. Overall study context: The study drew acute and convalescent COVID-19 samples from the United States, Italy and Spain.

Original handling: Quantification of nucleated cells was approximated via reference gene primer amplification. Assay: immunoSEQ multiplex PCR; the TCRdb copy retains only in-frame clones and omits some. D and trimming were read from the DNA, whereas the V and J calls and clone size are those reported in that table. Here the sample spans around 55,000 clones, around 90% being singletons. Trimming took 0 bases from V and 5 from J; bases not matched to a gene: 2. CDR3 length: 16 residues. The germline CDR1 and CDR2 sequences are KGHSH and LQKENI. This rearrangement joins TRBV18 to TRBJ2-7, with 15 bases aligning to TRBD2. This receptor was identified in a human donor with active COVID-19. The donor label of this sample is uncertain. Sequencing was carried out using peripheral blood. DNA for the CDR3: TGTGCCAGCTCACCACCGGGACTAGCGGGAGGAAACGAGCAGTACTTC. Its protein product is CASSPPGLAGGNEQYF.